The 27 T cell receptor beta chains below come from one sample, sequenced in a study of molecular identifiers for immune sequencing clone quantification. TCRdb called the PCR reads again in MiXCR, with one record for every CDR3 protein. The data hold 97,000 or so distinct CDR3 sequences, with about 32% observed a single time. Sequences were obtained from naive CD8+ T cells from blood, with Jurkat cell RNA spiked in. Subset of the sample: FACS-sorted CD8+CD4-CCR7+CD45RA+ naive T cells. The receptors come from a human donor in good health. Some libraries in this study had Jurkat cell RNA spiked in.

The genes are TRBV29-1 and TRBJ2-2; 7 bases agree with TRBD1. In germline, CDR1 is SQVTM, CDR2 ANQGSEA. Trimming removed 6 bases from V and 0 bases from J; junction bases left unmatched: 4. The CDR3 covers 14 residues. The CDR3 region is CSVQGPANTGELFF. In nucleotides, the CDR3 is TGCAGCGTACAGGGGCCGGCGAACACCGGGGAGCTGTTTTTT.

The V and J genes are TRBV27 and TRBJ1-6; D not certain. Germline CDR1 and CDR2: MNHEY and SMNVEV (reference sequence). This CDR3 has 16 amino acids. V lost 5 bases and J lost 6, with 17 bases in between. The CDR3 here is CASSTSPTGRNSPLHF. The CDR3 coding sequence is TGTGCCAGCAGTACAAGCCCGACTGGGCGTAATTCACCCCTCCACTTT.

Notes on this clonotype: The conserved closing phenylalanine or tryptophan is absent in this CDR3, likely reflecting a read error. The gene calls are TRBV20-1 and TRBJ2-7; D is unclear. Germline values: CDR1 DFQATT, CDR2 SNEGSKA (reference sequence). CDR3 length equals 13 residues. V lost 0 bases and J 2 bases, leaving 8 bases between the germline ends. Here the CDR3 reads CSARDTGPYEQYI. DNA for the CDR3: TGCAGTGCTAGAGATACGGGTCCCTACGAGCAGTACATC.

The V call is TRBV6-5, the J call TRBJ2-7, with D perhaps matching TRBD1 (7 bases). Trimming removed 7 bases from V and 8 bases from J, with 18 bases in between. The CDR3 runs 13 residues. Germline V CDR1 and CDR2: MNHEY, SVGAGI. CDR3 region: CASTQGGHWKQYF. Written as DNA, the CDR3 is TGTGCCAGCACCCAGGGGGGCCATTGGAAGCAGTACTTC.

The CDR3 DNA is TGTGCCAGCAGCTCAGGGGGTTTGGGTGAAAAACTGTTTTTT. Translation: CASSSGGLGEKLFF. The chain employs TRBV5-6 and TRBJ1-4; 7 positions agree with TRBD1. This CDR3 has 14 residues. V shed 3 bases, J shed 7 bases, and the junction held 6 bases outside the gene matches. Looked up from germline, CDR1 is SGHDT and CDR2 is YYEEEE.

This clonotype has a handful of counts. The chain couples TRBV15 to TRBJ2-7, with a possible D match to TRBD1 (6 bases). The germline V gene has CDR1 LNHNV and CDR2 YYDKDF (reference sequence). Trimming took off 4 bases at V and 2 bases at J, with 12 bases between the two ends. The CDR3 extends over 14 amino acids. The CDR3 DNA reads TGTGCCACCAGCAACAGGGACCAACCCTACGAGCAGTACTTC. It encodes CATSNRDQPYEQYF.

This clonotype has only a few counts. This chain links TRBV2 with TRBJ2-1; D remains ambiguous. The ends were cut back, 6 bases at V and 11 bases at J, with 11 bases in the middle. The length of the CDR3 is 11 residues. The germline V gene has CDR1 SNHLY and CDR2 FYNNEI. The CDR3 protein is CASRKGAKQFF. The CDR3 coding sequence is TGTGCCAGCAGGAAGGGTGCAAAGCAGTTCTTC.

The chain joins TRBV4-3 to TRBJ2-4; 9 nucleotides align to TRBD1. V dropped 2 bases and J dropped 5; count of bases not matched to a gene: 13. This CDR3 spans 18 amino acids. Germline V gives CDR1 LGHNA, CDR2 YSLEER. The CDR3 region has the DNA TGCGCCAGCAGCCAAACTTCTCCGGGACAGGGCTTCGAAAACATTCAGTACTTC. It yields the protein CASSQTSPGQGFENIQYF.

This sequence joins TRBV28 and TRBJ2-2, with TRBD1 identical over 9 bases. The CDR3 contains 16 residues. Germline V gives CDR1 MDHEN, CDR2 SYDVKM. V shed 7 bases and J 4 bases; nucleotides not matched to a gene: 10. CDR3 coding DNA: TGTGCCAGCACTCTTAGGGACAGGGACTCCACCGGGGAGCTGTTTTTT. It codes for CASTLRDRDSTGELFF.

Notes on this clonotype: The missing conserved phenylalanine or tryptophan at the end of this CDR3 makes a read error likely. The chain links TRBV10-3 to TRBJ1-1; unclear D gene. CDR1 and CDR2 (germline): ENHRY, SYGVKD. The CDR3 has 13 residues. Trimming cost V 0 bases and J 5 bases, with 7 bases left between them. This chain's CDR3 is CAISESGGTEAFI. In DNA, the CDR3 is TGTGCCATCAGTGAGTCGGGAGGAACTGAAGCTTTCATT.

With respect to this clonotype: It may be a read error: a sequence one base away is much more abundant. The V gene is TRBV4-1, the J gene TRBJ2-5; TRBD2 aligns across 8 bases. Trimming at V came to 4 bases and at J to 3 bases, leaving 4 bases not matched to a gene. The CDR3 has 14 residues. The germline V gene encodes CDR1 MGHRA and CDR2 YSYEKL. The CDR3 sequence is CASSRVAGKETQYF. CDR3 nucleotides: TGCGCCAGCAGCCGAGTAGCGGGAAAAGAGACCCAGTACTTC.

The chain employs TRBV5-1 and TRBJ2-3; D is undetermined. The CDR3 sequence is 14 residues long. V lost 2 bases and J lost 0, with 7 bases in between. Germline assignment: CDR1 SGHRS and CDR2 YFSETQ. CDR3 sequence reads: CASSFLGSTDTQYF. CDR3 coding DNA: TGCGCCAGCAGCTTCCTCGGGAGCACAGATACGCAGTATTTT.

The rearrangement links TRBV7-9 to TRBJ2-3, with 10 bases fitting TRBD2. The CDR3 sequence is 16 residues long. The V and J ends lost 6 bases and 2 bases, in that order; junction bases with no gene match: 8. CDR1 is SEHNR, CDR2 FQNEAQ, per germline (reference sequence). DNA of the CDR3: TGTGCCAGCAGAATAAGCGGGAGGGGGTTCACAGATACGCAGTATTTT. Protein product: CASRISGRGFTDTQYF.

The rearrangement joins TRBV20-1 to TRBJ1-6; tentative D call: TRBD1 (5 bases). The CDR3 runs 16 residues. Looked up from germline, CDR1 is DFQATT and CDR2 is SNEGSKA (reference sequence). Trimming left V 4 bases short and J 1 base short, with 14 bases between. The CDR3 loop is CSAMPGRESYNSPLHF. In nucleotides, the CDR3 is TGCAGTGCTATGCCGGGACGAGAATCCTATAATTCACCCCTCCACTTT.

The V call is TRBV2, the J call TRBJ2-1; a possible D gene is TRBD2 (6 bases). This CDR3 spans 12 amino acids. Germline CDR1 and CDR2: SNHLY and FYNNEI. The V gene lost 6 bases and the J gene lost 3 bases, with 6 bases spanning the gap. CDR3 in DNA: TGTGCCAGCAGAGCGGGCTACAATGAGCAGTTCTTC. This sequence encodes CASRAGYNEQFF.

Many counts were recorded for this clonotype. The CDR3 loop reads CASSYSRKLGYTDTQYF. The DNA of the CDR3 is TGTGCCAGCAGTTACTCGAGGAAGCTGGGCTACACAGATACGCAGTATTTT. The chain has TRBV6-5 and TRBJ2-3, with unresolved D. Trimming removed 0 bases at V and 2 bases at J, with 15 bases between. The CDR3 runs 17 residues. Germline CDR1 reads MNHEY; CDR2 reads SVGAGI.

This clonotype was found a few times. This chain connects TRBV29-1 to TRBJ1-4; TRBD1 is a possible D gene (6 bases). The CDR3 totals 12 residues. Germline CDR1 and CDR2: SQVTM and ANQGSEA. The V end lost 7 bases, the J end lost 8 bases, and 14 bases lay between the germline ends. The CDR3 DNA sequence: TGCAGCGGGGGACAAGGGGCCGAAAAACTGTTTTTT. Residues: CSGGQGAEKLFF. Full variable domain (outside the CDR3, taken from reference TRBV29-1 and TRBJ1-4): SAVISQKPSRDICQRGTSLTIQCQVDSQVTMMFWYRQQPGQSLTLIATANQGSEATYESGFVIDKFPISRPNLTFSTLTVSNMSPEDSSIYLCSGGQGAEKLFFGSGTQLSVL.

Concerning this clonotype itself: A read error may explain this, as a much larger clone is one base away. The V gene is TRBV28, the J gene TRBJ1-5; 7 bases align to TRBD1. Germline V gene sequence: CDR1 MDHEN, CDR2 SYDVKM. This CDR3 region has 17 residues. CDR3 nucleotide sequence: TGTGCCAGCAGTTTACGCCGACAGGGACCCAGTAATCAGCCCCGGCATTTT. It yields the protein CASSLRRQGPSNQPRHF. Filled out from reference TRBV28 and TRBJ1-5, the complete variable domain reads DVKVTQSSRYLVKRTGEKVFLECVQDMDHENMFWYRQDPGLGLRLIYFSYDVKMKEKGDIPEGYSVSREKKERFSLILESASTNQTSMYLCASSLRRQGPSNQPRHFGDGTRLSIL.

This clonotype occurred once. Germline and junction disagree at one end, which may indicate a read error. V usage is TRBV7-9 and J usage is TRBJ2-7; D uncertain. This CDR3 comprises 13 residues. CDR1 is SEHNR, CDR2 FQNEAQ, per germline (reference sequence). DNA of the CDR3: TGTGCCAGCAGCGCCCTCCCAGGCTACGAGCAGCACTTC. Its protein is CASSALPGYEQHF.

There are many counts of this clonotype. The genes are TRBV5-6 and TRBJ2-5; 10 bases align to TRBD1. The CDR3 totals 15 residues. Losses at the gene ends were 0 bases for V and 3 bases for J; bases not matched to a gene: 2. The germline gives CDR1 SGHDT, CDR2 YYEEEE. CDR3 sequence (DNA): TGTGCCAGCAGCTTGGTGGGGACAGGGGAAGAGACCCAGTACTTC. As protein: CASSLVGTGEETQYF.

This clonotype was detected a few times. The germline gene is not matched at one end of the junction; a read error may be the cause. The CDR3 coding sequence is TGCGCCAGCAGCCAAGATTGGGCTAGCGGCACAGATACGCAGTATTTT. As protein: CASSQDWASGTDTQYF. V and J are TRBV4-2 and TRBJ2-3; D might be TRBD2 (6 bases). Germline V gives CDR1 LGHNA, CDR2 YNFKEQ. This CDR3 has 16 amino acids.

On this clonotype itself: A much bigger clone sits one base away, suggesting this may be a read error. The genes are TRBV7-9 and TRBJ2-4; D is uncertain. Germline CDR1 SEHNR, CDR2 FQNEAQ (reference sequence). The CDR3 is 14 residues long. CDR3 residues: CASSFGVAKNFQYF. CDR3 bases: TGTGCCAGCAGCTTCGGTGTAGCCAAAAACTTTCAGTACTTC.

This clonotype has at least ten counts. The gene calls are TRBV27 and TRBJ2-3; no reliable D call. Trimming left V 5 bases short and J 4 bases short, with 10 bases between. Germline V lookup: CDR1 MNHEY, CDR2 SMNVEV (reference sequence). The CDR3 length is 13 residues. The CDR3 DNA sequence: TGTGCCAGCAGTCTTGCCCCGGCAGATACGCAGTATTTT. Translation: CASSLAPADTQYF.

The rearrangement joins TRBV12-3 or TRBV12-4 to TRBJ1-2; 10 bases match TRBD1. The CDR3 consists of 18 residues. J gave up 3 bases and V 4 bases, and 14 bases lay outside the gene matches. The CDR3 sequence is CASSSLIFGTGADYGYTF. The DNA for the CDR3 is TGTGCCAGCAGTTCCCTAATCTTCGGGACAGGGGCTGACTATGGCTACACCTTC.

This chain connects TRBV7-6 to TRBJ2-3, with a possible D match to TRBD1 (5 bases). V lost 1 base to trimming and J lost 3 bases, with 11 bases between them. Germline V lookup: CDR1 SGHVS, CDR2 FNYEAQ. The CDR3 is made up of 15 amino acids. The CDR3 loop reads CASSLEGVSTDTQYF. The CDR3 region has the DNA TGTGCCAGCAGCTTAGAAGGGGTCTCAACAGATACGCAGTATTTT.

With respect to this clonotype: A much larger clone lies one base from this, so it may be a read error. This rearrangement joins TRBV5-6 to TRBJ1-5; D is perhaps TRBD1 (6 bases). The CDR3 is 12 amino acids. V shed 0 bases and J shed 15 bases, with 13 bases lying between them. Germline V gene data show CDR1 as SGHDT and CDR2 as YYEEEE. The CDR3 protein is CASSLGQDPSHF. The CDR3 nucleotides are TGTGCCAGCAGCTTGGGACAGGACCCCTCGCATTTT.

This clonotype was observed a handful of times. The chain combines TRBV2 with TRBJ2-1, with D perhaps matching TRBD2 (6 bases). Germline values: CDR1 SNHLY, CDR2 FYNNEI. Trimming left V 7 bases short and J 15 bases short, with 7 bases between. The CDR3 is 8 residues long. This CDR3 reads CASMGGFF. CDR3 DNA sequence: TGTGCCAGCATGGGAGGGTTCTTC.